This TCR beta chain was captured in a study of T-cell reconstitution after alpha-beta-depleted transplantation in children. Trimming took 4 bases from V and 4 from J, leaving 13 bases between them. The CDR3 runs 14 residues. Germline V lookup: CDR1 MGHRA, CDR2 YSYEKL. The sample holds a few counts of this clonotype. Preparation of the TCRbeta library was carried out with unique molecular identifiers. Via MiXCR, TCRdb re-called the PCR reads, giving one row per CDR3 protein. The sample has just under 150,000 distinct CDR3 sequences, 7.5% to 9% seen once. The V gene is TRBV4-1, the J gene TRBJ2-5; perhaps TRBD1 as D (6 bases). This specimen was PBMCs, mostly from graft donor cells, taken 180 days after TCRalphabeta/CD19-depleted stem cell transplant. The source of this sequence is a female patient under 10 years old who had a stem cell transplant for congenital amegakaryocytic thrombocytopenia, so the T cells may come from the graft donor. CDR3 nucleotide sequence: TGCGCCAGCAGCCTTCCAGGGGTGGTAGAGACCCAGTACTTC. Translated: CASSLPGVVETQYF.